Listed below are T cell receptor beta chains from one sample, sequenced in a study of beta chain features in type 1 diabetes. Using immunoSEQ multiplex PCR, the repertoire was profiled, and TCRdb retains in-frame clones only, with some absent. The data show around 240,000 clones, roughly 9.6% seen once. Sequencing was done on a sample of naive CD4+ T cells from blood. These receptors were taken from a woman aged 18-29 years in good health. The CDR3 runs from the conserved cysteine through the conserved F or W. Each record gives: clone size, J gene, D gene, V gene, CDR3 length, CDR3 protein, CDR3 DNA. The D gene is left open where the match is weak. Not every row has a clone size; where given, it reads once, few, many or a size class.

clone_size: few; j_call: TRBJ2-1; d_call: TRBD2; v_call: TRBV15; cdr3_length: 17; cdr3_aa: CATSRHLAGNSYNEQFF; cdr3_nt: TGTGCCACCAGCAGGCACCTAGCGGGGAACTCCTACAATGAGCAGTTCTTC
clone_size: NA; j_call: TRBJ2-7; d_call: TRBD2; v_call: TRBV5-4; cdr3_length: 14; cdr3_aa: CASSLLAGVGEQYF; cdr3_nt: TGTGCCAGCAGCTTGCTAGCGGGAGTCGGCGAGCAGTACTTC
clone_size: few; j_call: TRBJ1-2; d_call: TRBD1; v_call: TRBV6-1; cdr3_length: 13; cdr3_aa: CASSPQGDYGYTF; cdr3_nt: TGTGCCAGCAGTCCCCAGGGGGACTATGGCTACACCTTC
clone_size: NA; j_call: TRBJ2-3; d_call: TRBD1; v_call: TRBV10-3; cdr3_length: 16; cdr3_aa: CAISTPPGQGTDTQYF; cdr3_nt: TGTGCCATCAGTACCCCCCCGGGACAGGGCACAGATACGCAGTATTTT
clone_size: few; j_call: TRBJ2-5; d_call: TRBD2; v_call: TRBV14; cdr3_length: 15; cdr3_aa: CASSRTTSVQETQYF; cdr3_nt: TGTGCCAGCAGCCGAACGACTAGCGTACAAGAGACCCAGTACTTC
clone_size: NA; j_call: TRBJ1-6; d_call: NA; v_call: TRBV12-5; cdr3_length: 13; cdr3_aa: CASGLEGDSPLHF; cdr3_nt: TGTGCTAGTGGTTTAGAGGGTGACTCACCCCTCCACTTT
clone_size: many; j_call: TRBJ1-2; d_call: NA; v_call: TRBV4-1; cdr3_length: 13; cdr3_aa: CASSYKNRDGYTF; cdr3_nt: TGCGCCAGCAGCTACAAAAACAGGGATGGCTACACCTTC
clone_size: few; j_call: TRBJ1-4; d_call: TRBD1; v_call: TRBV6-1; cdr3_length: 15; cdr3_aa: CASSATTGANEKLFF; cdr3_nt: TGTGCCAGCAGTGCGACGACAGGGGCTAATGAAAAACTGTTTTTT
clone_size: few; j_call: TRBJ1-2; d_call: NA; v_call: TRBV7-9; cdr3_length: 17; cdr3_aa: CASSLASSGLPVTGYTF; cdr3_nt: TGTGCCAGCAGCTTAGCGTCATCAGGGCTCCCTGTGACCGGCTACACCTTC
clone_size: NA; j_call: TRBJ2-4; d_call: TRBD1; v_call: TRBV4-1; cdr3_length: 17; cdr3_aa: CASSQDPQGVGKNIQYF; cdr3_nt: TGCGCCAGCAGCCAAGATCCACAGGGGGTGGGCAAAAACATTCAGTACTTC
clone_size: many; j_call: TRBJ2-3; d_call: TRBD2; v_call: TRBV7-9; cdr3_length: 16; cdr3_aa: CASSPFVSGALHTQYF; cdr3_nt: TGTGCCAGCAGCCCCTTTGTTAGCGGGGCTCTTCATACGCAGTATTTT